A selection of T cell receptor beta chains follows, all from one sample in a study of T cells after posttransplantation cyclophosphamide. Sequencing was performed with immunoSEQ multiplex PCR; in TCRdb, only in-frame clones are kept and a portion is missing. There are approximately 30,000 clones in the sample; 85% to 90% occur only once, and just under 15% lies in the top ten. The specimen sequenced was PBMCs. The receptors here all came from a woman aged 35 to 49 with a blood cancer, CMV-positive, and with a related stem cell donor. The CDR3 runs from the conserved cysteine through the conserved F or W. The D gene is left open where the match is weak. A clone size is listed for some rows: how often the clone was seen (once, few, many), or a class if it is expanded.

d_gene: .; j_gene: TRBJ2-7; len: 11; abundance: few; v_gene: TRBV2; CDR3aa: CASSRHSEQYF; CDR3nt: TGTGCCAGCAGCAGACACTCCGAGCAGTACTTC
d_gene: .; j_gene: TRBJ2-2; len: 13; abundance: .; v_gene: TRBV15; CDR3aa: CATSLENTGELFF; CDR3nt: TGTGCCACCAGCCTAGAGAACACCGGGGAGCTGTTTTTT
d_gene: TRBD1; j_gene: TRBJ2-5; len: 15; abundance: .; v_gene: TRBV7-6; CDR3aa: CASRFGQGGEETQYF; CDR3nt: TGTGCCAGCAGATTCGGACAGGGAGGCGAAGAGACCCAGTACTTC
d_gene: TRBD1; j_gene: TRBJ1-2; len: 12; abundance: .; v_gene: TRBV2; CDR3aa: CASTGQAYGYTF; CDR3nt: TGTGCCAGCACCGGACAGGCCTATGGCTACACCTTC
d_gene: TRBD2; j_gene: TRBJ2-3; len: 17; abundance: .; v_gene: TRBV4-1; CDR3aa: CASSQVGGGAVTDTQYF; CDR3nt: TGCGCCAGCAGCCAAGTGGGCGGGGGGGCCGTAACAGATACGCAGTATTTT
d_gene: .; j_gene: TRBJ1-3; len: 13; abundance: .; v_gene: TRBV6-5; CDR3aa: CASSVQAGNTIYF; CDR3nt: TGTGCCAGCAGTGTGCAGGCTGGAAACACCATATATTTT
d_gene: .; j_gene: TRBJ1-5; len: 15; abundance: .; v_gene: TRBV19; CDR3aa: CASSTPGVGNQPQHF; CDR3nt: TGTGCCAGTAGTACCCCCGGAGTGGGCAATCAGCCCCAGCATTTT
d_gene: .; j_gene: TRBJ1-1; len: 14; abundance: .; v_gene: TRBV5-1; CDR3aa: CASSLAGREGEAFF; CDR3nt: TGCGCCAGCAGCCTTGCAGGTCGGGAGGGAGAAGCTTTCTTT
d_gene: TRBD1; j_gene: TRBJ2-1; len: 17; abundance: .; v_gene: TRBV7-9; CDR3aa: CASSQTSGQGLYNEQFF; CDR3nt: TGTGCCAGCAGTCAAACATCGGGACAGGGCTTGTACAATGAGCAGTTCTTC
d_gene: .; j_gene: TRBJ1-2; len: 13; abundance: .; v_gene: TRBV6-1; CDR3aa: CASSMEANYGYTF; CDR3nt: TGTGCCAGCAGCATGGAGGCTAACTATGGCTACACCTTC
d_gene: .; j_gene: TRBJ1-5; len: 13; abundance: once; v_gene: TRBV7-3; CDR3aa: CASSLNSNQPQHF; CDR3nt: TGTGCCAGCAGCTTAAATAGTAATCAGCCCCAGCATTTT
d_gene: .; j_gene: TRBJ1-1; len: 16; abundance: .; v_gene: TRBV11-2; CDR3aa: CASSSHRRIMNTEAFF; CDR3nt: TGTGCCAGCAGCTCACACAGGAGAATAATGAACACTGAAGCTTTCTTT
d_gene: TRBD2; j_gene: TRBJ2-5; len: 15; abundance: once; v_gene: TRBV5-4; CDR3aa: CASSLARGAQETQYF; CDR3nt: TGTGCCAGCAGCTTAGCGCGGGGGGCCCAAGAGACCCAGTACTTC
d_gene: .; j_gene: TRBJ1-6; len: 14; abundance: .; v_gene: TRBV5-1; CDR3aa: CASGEGINNSPLHF; CDR3nt: TGCGCCAGCGGGGAGGGGATAAATAATTCACCCCTCCACTTT
d_gene: .; j_gene: TRBJ1-5; len: 16; abundance: .; v_gene: TRBV7-9; CDR3aa: CASSLEDIDGNQPQHF; CDR3nt: TGTGCCAGCAGCTTAGAAGATATAGATGGCAATCAGCCCCAGCATTTT
d_gene: .; j_gene: TRBJ2-7; len: 17; abundance: few; v_gene: TRBV11-2; CDR3aa: CASSTLTGRTSSYEQYF; CDR3nt: TGTGCCAGCAGCACTTTAACGGGAAGGACGAGCTCCTACGAGCAGTACTTC
d_gene: TRBD1; j_gene: TRBJ1-1; len: 14; abundance: once; v_gene: TRBV6-6; CDR3aa: CANSFPTGDTEAFF; CDR3nt: TGTGCCAACAGTTTTCCTACAGGGGACACTGAAGCTTTCTTT
d_gene: .; j_gene: TRBJ1-1; len: 13; abundance: .; v_gene: TRBV19; CDR3aa: CASSIGRGHEAFF; CDR3nt: TGTGCCAGTAGTATAGGGAGGGGCCATGAAGCTTTCTTT
d_gene: .; j_gene: TRBJ1-1; len: 14; abundance: .; v_gene: TRBV7-9; CDR3aa: CASSLAPQGPEAFF; CDR3nt: TGTGCCAGCAGCTTAGCGCCACAGGGCCCTGAAGCTTTCTTT
d_gene: TRBD1; j_gene: TRBJ2-2; len: 18; abundance: .; v_gene: TRBV28; CDR3aa: CASSHTPGQGADTGELFF; CDR3nt: TGTGCCAGCAGTCATACCCCGGGACAGGGGGCAGACACCGGGGAGCTGTTTTTT
d_gene: TRBD2; j_gene: TRBJ2-3; len: 12; abundance: .; v_gene: TRBV27; CDR3aa: CASSLPGGTQYF; CDR3nt: TGTGCCAGCAGTCTCCCGGGGGGTACGCAGTATTTT
d_gene: TRBD1; j_gene: TRBJ1-1; len: 14; abundance: .; v_gene: TRBV19; CDR3aa: CASSIGTVSAEAFF; CDR3nt: TGTGCCAGTAGTATCGGGACAGTGAGCGCTGAAGCTTTCTTT
d_gene: TRBD1; j_gene: TRBJ2-7; len: 12; abundance: .; v_gene: TRBV5-6; CDR3aa: CASSYRQGEQYF; CDR3nt: TGTGCCAGCAGCTACCGACAGGGCGAGCAGTACTTC
d_gene: TRBD1; j_gene: TRBJ1-5; len: 14; abundance: .; v_gene: TRBV9; CDR3aa: CASSETGGNQPQHF; CDR3nt: TGTGCCAGCAGCGAGACAGGGGGAAATCAGCCCCAGCATTTT
d_gene: TRBD2; j_gene: TRBJ2-7; len: 14; abundance: few; v_gene: TRBV4-1; CDR3aa: CASSQESGGYEQYF; CDR3nt: TGCGCCAGCAGCCAAGAGTCGGGGGGCTACGAGCAGTACTTC
d_gene: .; j_gene: TRBJ2-3; len: 14; abundance: .; v_gene: TRBV15; CDR3aa: CATSSVLSTDTQYF; CDR3nt: TGTGCCACCAGCAGTGTCTTGAGCACAGATACGCAGTATTTT
d_gene: TRBD1; j_gene: TRBJ2-7; len: 15; abundance: .; v_gene: TRBV5-1; CDR3aa: CASSFVLGQGGEQYF; CDR3nt: TGCGCCAGCAGCTTTGTGCTGGGACAGGGAGGCGAGCAGTACTTC
d_gene: .; j_gene: TRBJ1-3; len: 11; abundance: .; v_gene: TRBV29-1; CDR3aa: CGARIGNTIYF; CDR3nt: TGCGGGGCGCGGATTGGAAACACCATATATTTT
d_gene: TRBD1; j_gene: TRBJ2-7; len: 15; abundance: .; v_gene: TRBV28; CDR3aa: CASIIGQGAWYEQYF; CDR3nt: TGTGCCAGCATCATCGGACAGGGGGCTTGGTACGAGCAGTACTTC
d_gene: .; j_gene: TRBJ2-1; len: 16; abundance: few; v_gene: TRBV28; CDR3aa: CASSSPRSGARNEQFF; CDR3nt: TGTGCCAGCAGTTCCCCCCGTTCAGGGGCTAGGAATGAGCAGTTCTTC
d_gene: TRBD1; j_gene: TRBJ1-1; len: 17; abundance: .; v_gene: TRBV5-1; CDR3aa: CASSLEGTGGWNTEAFF; CDR3nt: TGCGCCAGCAGCTTGGAGGGGACAGGGGGGTGGAACACTGAAGCTTTCTTT
d_gene: .; j_gene: TRBJ2-6; len: 14; abundance: .; v_gene: TRBV10-3; CDR3aa: CAIAGPSGANVLTF; CDR3nt: TGTGCCATCGCGGGTCCATCTGGGGCCAACGTCCTGACTTTC
d_gene: .; j_gene: TRBJ1-1; len: 14; abundance: .; v_gene: TRBV9; CDR3aa: CASSVSPGDTEAFF; CDR3nt: TGTGCCAGCAGCGTATCACCCGGGGACACTGAAGCTTTCTTT
d_gene: .; j_gene: TRBJ1-5; len: 13; abundance: .; v_gene: TRBV18; CDR3aa: CASSPQGNQPQHF; CDR3nt: TGTGCCAGCTCACCACAGGGGAATCAGCCCCAGCATTTT
d_gene: .; j_gene: TRBJ1-1; len: 16; abundance: .; v_gene: TRBV7-3; CDR3aa: CASSFGAGRMNTEAFF; CDR3nt: TGTGCCAGCAGCTTTGGGGCAGGAAGAATGAACACTGAAGCTTTCTTT
d_gene: .; j_gene: TRBJ2-7; len: 14; abundance: .; v_gene: TRBV29-1; CDR3aa: CSVELGGSSYEQYF; CDR3nt: TGCAGCGTTGAACTAGGAGGCAGCTCCTACGAGCAGTACTTC
d_gene: .; j_gene: TRBJ1-2; len: 15; abundance: .; v_gene: TRBV19; CDR3aa: CASSLEAEIPYGYTF; CDR3nt: TGTGCCAGTAGTCTTGAGGCCGAGATCCCCTATGGCTACACCTTC
d_gene: TRBD1; j_gene: TRBJ1-2; len: 16; abundance: .; v_gene: TRBV28; CDR3aa: CASSFWRQGGGYGYTF; CDR3nt: TGTGCCAGCAGTTTCTGGAGACAGGGAGGTGGCTATGGCTACACCTTC
d_gene: TRBD1; j_gene: TRBJ2-1; len: 19; abundance: .; v_gene: TRBV5-1; CDR3aa: CASSLHPPTGRGLNNEQFF; CDR3nt: TGCGCCAGCAGCTTGCATCCCCCAACGGGCAGGGGGCTAAACAATGAGCAGTTCTTC
d_gene: .; j_gene: TRBJ2-1; len: 16; abundance: .; v_gene: TRBV7-3; CDR3aa: CASSPRGPRPWDEQFF; CDR3nt: TGTGCCAGCAGCCCTCGCGGGCCCCGACCGTGGGATGAGCAGTTCTTC
d_gene: .; j_gene: TRBJ2-1; len: 15; abundance: .; v_gene: TRBV6-5; CDR3aa: CASSYSKSSYNEQFF; CDR3nt: TGTGCCAGCAGTTACTCGAAGAGCTCCTACAATGAGCAGTTCTTC
d_gene: .; j_gene: TRBJ1-1; len: 13; abundance: .; v_gene: TRBV4-1; CDR3aa: CASSPIRGTEAFF; CDR3nt: TGCGCCAGCAGCCCGATCAGGGGAACTGAAGCTTTCTTT